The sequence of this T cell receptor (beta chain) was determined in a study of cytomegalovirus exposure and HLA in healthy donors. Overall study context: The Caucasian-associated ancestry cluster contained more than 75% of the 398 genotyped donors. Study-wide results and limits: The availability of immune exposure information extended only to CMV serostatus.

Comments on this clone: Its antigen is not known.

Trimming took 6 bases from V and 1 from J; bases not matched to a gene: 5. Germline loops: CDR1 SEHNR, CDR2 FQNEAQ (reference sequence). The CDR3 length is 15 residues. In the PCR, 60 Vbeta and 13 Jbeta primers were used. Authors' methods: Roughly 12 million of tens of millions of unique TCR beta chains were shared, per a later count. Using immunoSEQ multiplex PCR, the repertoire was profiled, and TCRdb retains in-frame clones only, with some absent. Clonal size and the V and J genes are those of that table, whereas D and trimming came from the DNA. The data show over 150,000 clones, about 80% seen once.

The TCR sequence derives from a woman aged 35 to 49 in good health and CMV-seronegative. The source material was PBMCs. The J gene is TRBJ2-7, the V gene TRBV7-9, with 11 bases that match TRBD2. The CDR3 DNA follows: TGTGCCAGCAGTTTTACTAGCGGGAGATCCTACGAGCAGTACTTC. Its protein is CASSFTSGRSYEQYF.